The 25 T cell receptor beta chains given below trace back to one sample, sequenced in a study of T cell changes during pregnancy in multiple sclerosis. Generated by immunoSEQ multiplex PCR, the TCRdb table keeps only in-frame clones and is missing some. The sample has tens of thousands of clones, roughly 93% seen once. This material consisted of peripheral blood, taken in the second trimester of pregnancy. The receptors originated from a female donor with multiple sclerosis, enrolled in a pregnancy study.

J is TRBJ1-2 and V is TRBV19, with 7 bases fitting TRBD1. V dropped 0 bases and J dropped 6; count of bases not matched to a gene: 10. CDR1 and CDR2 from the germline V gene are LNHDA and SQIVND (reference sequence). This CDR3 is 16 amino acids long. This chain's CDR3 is CASSIDERGRAHGYTF. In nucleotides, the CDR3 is TGTGCCAGTAGTATAGATGAGAGGGGGCGCGCTCATGGCTACACCTTC.

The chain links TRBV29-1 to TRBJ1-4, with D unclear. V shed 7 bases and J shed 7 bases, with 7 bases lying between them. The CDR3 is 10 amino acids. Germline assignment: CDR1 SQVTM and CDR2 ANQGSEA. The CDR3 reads CSARVEKLFF. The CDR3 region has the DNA TGCAGCGCGCGGGTTGAAAAACTGTTTTTT.

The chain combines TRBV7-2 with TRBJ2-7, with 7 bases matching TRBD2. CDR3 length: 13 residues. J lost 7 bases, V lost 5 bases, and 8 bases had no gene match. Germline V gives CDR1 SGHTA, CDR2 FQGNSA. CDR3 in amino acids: CASSRGWGGEQYF. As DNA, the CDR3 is TGTGCCAGCAGCCGAGGGTGGGGAGGGGAGCAGTACTTC.

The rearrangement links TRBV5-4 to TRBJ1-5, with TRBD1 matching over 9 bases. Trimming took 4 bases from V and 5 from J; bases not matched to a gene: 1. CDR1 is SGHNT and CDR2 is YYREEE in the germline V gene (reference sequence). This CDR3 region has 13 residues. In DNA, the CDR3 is TGTGCCAGCAGCCGGGACAGGGATCAGCCCCAGCATTTT. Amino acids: CASSRDRDQPQHF.

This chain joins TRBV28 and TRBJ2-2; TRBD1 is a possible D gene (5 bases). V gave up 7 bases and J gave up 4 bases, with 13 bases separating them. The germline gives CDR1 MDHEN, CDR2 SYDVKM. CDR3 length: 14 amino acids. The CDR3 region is CASNQERGTGELFF. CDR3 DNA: TGTGCCAGCAATCAGGAAAGGGGCACCGGGGAGCTGTTTTTT.

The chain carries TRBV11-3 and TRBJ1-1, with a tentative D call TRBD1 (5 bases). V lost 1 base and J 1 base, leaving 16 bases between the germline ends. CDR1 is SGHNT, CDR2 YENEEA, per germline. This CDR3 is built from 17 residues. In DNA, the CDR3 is TGTGCCAGCAGCTTAGCGTCGCGGGGTGGGGCGAACACTGAAGCTTTCTTT. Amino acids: CASSLASRGGANTEAFF.

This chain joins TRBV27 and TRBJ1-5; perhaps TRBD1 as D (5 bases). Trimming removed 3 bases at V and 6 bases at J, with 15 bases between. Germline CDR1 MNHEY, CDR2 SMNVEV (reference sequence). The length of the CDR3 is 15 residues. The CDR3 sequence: CASSFRPGPSQPQHF. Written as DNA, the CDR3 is TGTGCCAGCAGTTTTAGGCCAGGGCCGTCTCAGCCCCAGCATTTT.

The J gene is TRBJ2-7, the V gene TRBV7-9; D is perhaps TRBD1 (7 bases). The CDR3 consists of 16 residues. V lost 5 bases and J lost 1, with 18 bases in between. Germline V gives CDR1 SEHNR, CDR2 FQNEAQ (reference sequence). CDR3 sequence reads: CASSPRGTVSSYEQYF. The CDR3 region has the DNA TGTGCCAGCAGCCCACGCGGGACAGTTAGTTCCTACGAGCAGTACTTC.

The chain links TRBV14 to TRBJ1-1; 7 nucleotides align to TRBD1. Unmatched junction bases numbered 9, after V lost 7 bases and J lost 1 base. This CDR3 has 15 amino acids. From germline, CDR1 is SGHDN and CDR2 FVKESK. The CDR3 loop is CASKTLGTANTEAFF. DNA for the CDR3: TGTGCCAGCAAGACCCTAGGGACAGCGAACACTGAAGCTTTCTTT.

The CDR3 region has the DNA TGTGCCAGCAGTTTACTCGCGGGGGAGGCTTTCTTT. It specifies CASSLLAGEAFF. The chain employs TRBV28 and TRBJ1-1; tentative D call: TRBD1 (5 bases). In germline, CDR1 is MDHEN, CDR2 SYDVKM. Trimming pared 2 bases from V and 11 bases from J, leaving 12 bases between. This CDR3 is 12 amino acids long. Full variable domain (rest looked up from reference TRBV28 and TRBJ1-1): DVKVTQSSRYLVKRTGEKVFLECVQDMDHENMFWYRQDPGLGLRLIYFSYDVKMKEKGDIPEGYSVSREKKERFSLILESASTNQTSMYLCASSLLAGEAFFGQGTRLTVV.

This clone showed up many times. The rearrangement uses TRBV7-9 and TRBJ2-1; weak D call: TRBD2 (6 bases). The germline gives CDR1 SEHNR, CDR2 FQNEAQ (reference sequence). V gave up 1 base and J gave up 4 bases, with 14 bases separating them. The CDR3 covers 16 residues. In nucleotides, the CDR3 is TGTGCCAGCAGCTTAGGTTCGCGGGGACCGTACAATGAGCAGTTCTTC. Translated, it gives CASSLGSRGPYNEQFF. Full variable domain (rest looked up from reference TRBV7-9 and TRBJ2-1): DTGVSQNPRHKITKRGQNVTFRCDPISEHNRLYWYRQTLGQGPEFLTYFQNEAQLEKSRLLSDRFSAERPKGSFSTLEIQRTEQGDSAMYLCASSLGSRGPYNEQFFGPGTRLTVL.

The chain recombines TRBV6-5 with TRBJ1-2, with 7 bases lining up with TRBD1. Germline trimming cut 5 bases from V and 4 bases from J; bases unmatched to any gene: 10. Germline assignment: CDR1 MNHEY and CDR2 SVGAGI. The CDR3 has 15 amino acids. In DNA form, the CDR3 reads TGTGCCAGCAGTAGATCCCCGGACAGGTTCTATGGCTACACCTTC. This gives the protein CASSRSPDRFYGYTF.

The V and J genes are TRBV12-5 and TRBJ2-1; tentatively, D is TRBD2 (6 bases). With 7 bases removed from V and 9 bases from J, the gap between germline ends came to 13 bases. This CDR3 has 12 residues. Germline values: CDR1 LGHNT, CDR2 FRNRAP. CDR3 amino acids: CASAQNSGEQFF. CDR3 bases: TGTGCTAGTGCCCAAAATAGCGGTGAGCAGTTCTTC.

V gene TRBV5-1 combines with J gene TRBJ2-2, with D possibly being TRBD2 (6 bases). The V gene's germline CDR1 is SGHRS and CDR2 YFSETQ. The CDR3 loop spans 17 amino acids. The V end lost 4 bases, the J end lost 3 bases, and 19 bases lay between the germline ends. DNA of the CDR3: TGCGCCAGCAGCCCCTCCCCTGCTAGCGTTGACACCGGGGAGCTGTTTTTT. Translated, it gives CASSPSPASVDTGELFF. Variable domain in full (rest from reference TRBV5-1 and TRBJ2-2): KAGVTQTPRYLIKTRGQQVTLSCSPISGHRSVSWYQQTPGQGLQFLFEYFSETQRNKGNFPGRFSGRQFSNSRSEMNVSTLELGDSALYLCASSPSPASVDTGELFFGEGSRLTVL.

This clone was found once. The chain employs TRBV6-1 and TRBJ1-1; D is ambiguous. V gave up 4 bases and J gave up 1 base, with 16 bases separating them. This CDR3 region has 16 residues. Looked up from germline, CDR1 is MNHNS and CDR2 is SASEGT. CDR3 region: CASSVMSRAPNTEAFF. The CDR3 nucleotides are TGTGCCAGCAGTGTAATGTCGAGGGCCCCGAACACTGAAGCTTTCTTT.

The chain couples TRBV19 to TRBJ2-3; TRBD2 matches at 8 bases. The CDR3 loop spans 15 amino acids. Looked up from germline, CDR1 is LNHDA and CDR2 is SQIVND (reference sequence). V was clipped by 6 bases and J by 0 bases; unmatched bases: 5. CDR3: CASRPGLGSTDTQYF. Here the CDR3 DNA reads TGTGCCAGTAGACCGGGACTAGGGAGCACAGATACGCAGTATTTT.

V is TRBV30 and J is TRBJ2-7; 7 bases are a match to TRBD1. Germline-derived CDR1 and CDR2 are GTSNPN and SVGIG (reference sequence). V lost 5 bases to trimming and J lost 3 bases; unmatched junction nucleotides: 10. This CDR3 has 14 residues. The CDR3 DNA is TGTGCCTGGCTACGTCGGACAGGAGTCTACGAGCAGTACTTC. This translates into CAWLRRTGVYEQYF. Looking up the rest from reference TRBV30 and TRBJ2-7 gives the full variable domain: SQTIHQWPATLVQPVGSPLSLECTVEGTSNPNLYWYRQAAGRGLQLLFYSVGIGQISSEVPQNLSASRPQDRQFILSSKKLLLSDSGFYLCAWLRRTGVYEQYFGPGTRLTVT.

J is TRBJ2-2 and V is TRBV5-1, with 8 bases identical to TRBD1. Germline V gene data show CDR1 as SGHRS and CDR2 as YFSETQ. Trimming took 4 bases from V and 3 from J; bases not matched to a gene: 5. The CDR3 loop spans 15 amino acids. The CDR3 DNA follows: TGCGCCAGCAGCCTCAGGGGGCGGGACACCGGGGAGCTGTTTTTT. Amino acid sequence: CASSLRGRDTGELFF.

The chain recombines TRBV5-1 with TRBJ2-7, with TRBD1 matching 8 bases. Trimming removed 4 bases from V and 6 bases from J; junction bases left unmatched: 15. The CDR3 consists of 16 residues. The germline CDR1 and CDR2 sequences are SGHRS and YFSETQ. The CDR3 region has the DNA TGCGCCAGCAGCCCCGGGGCAGGGGGCGGCGGTCTCGAGCAGTACTTC. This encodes CASSPGAGGGGLEQYF.

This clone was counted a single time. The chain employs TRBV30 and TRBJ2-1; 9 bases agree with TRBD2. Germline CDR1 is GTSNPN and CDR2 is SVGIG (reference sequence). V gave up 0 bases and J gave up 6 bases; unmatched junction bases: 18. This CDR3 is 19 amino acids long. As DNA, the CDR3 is TGTGCCTGGAGTGTCCCTCTTCAAACTAGCGGGCTGAATGTCAATGAGCAGTTCTTC. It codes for CAWSVPLQTSGLNVNEQFF.

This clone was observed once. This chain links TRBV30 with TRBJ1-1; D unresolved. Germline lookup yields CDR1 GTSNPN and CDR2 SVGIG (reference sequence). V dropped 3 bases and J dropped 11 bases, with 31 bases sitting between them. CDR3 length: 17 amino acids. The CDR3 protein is CAWRQKHGGLGQVGAFF. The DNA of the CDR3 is TGTGCCTGGAGGCAAAAGCACGGAGGTTTGGGCCAGGTCGGGGCTTTCTTT.

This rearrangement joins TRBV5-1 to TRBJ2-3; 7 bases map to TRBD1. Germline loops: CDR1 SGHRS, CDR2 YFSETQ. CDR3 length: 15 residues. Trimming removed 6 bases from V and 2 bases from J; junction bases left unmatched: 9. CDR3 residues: CASNPTGTNTDTQYF. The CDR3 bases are TGCGCCAGCAACCCGACAGGGACCAACACAGATACGCAGTATTTT.

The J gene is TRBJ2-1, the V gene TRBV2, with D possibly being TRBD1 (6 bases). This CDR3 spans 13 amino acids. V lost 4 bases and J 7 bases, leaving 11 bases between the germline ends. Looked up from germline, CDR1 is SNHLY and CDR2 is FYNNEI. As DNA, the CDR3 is TGTGCCAGCAGTGCACAGGGTAGGAATGAGCAGTTCTTC. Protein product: CASSAQGRNEQFF. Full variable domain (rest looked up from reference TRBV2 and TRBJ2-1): EPEVTQTPSHQVTQMGQEVILRCVPISNHLYFYWYRQILGQKVEFLVSFYNNEISEKSEIFDDQFSVERPDGSNFTLKIRSTKLEDSAMYFCASSAQGRNEQFFGPGTRLTVL.

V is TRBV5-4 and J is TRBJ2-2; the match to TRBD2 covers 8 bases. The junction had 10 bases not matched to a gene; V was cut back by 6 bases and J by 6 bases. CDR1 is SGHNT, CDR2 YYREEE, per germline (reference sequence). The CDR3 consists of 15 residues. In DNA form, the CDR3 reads TGTGCCAGCACCCGGGGGGGGACTATCCCCGGGGAGCTGTTTTTT. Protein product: CASTRGGTIPGELFF. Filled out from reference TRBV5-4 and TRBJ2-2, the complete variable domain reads ETGVTQSPTHLIKTRGQQVTLRCSSQSGHNTVSWYQQALGQGPQFIFQYYREEENGRGNFPPRFSGLQFPNYSSELNVNALELDDSALYLCASTRGGTIPGELFFGEGSRLTVL.

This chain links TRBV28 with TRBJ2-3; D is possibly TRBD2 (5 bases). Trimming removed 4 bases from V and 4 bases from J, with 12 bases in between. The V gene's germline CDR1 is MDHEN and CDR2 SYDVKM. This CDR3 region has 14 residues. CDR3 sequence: CASSSRGAADTQYF. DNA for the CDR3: TGTGCCAGCAGTTCCCGGGGAGCAGCAGATACGCAGTATTTT.